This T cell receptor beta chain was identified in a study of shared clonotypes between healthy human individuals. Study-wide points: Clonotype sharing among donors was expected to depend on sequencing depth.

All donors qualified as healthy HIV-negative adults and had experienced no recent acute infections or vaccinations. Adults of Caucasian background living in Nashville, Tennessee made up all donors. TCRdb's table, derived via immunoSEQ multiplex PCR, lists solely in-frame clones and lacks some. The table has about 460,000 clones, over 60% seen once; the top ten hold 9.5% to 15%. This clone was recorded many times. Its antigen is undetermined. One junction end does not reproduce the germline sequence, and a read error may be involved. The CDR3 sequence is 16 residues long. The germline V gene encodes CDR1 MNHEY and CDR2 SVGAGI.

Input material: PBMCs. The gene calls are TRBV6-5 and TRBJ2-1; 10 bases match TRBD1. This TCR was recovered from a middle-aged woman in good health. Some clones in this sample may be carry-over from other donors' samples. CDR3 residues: CASSYSGTGVSNEQFF. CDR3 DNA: TGTGCCAGCAGCTACTCCGGGACAGGGGTATCGAATGAGCAGTTCTTC.